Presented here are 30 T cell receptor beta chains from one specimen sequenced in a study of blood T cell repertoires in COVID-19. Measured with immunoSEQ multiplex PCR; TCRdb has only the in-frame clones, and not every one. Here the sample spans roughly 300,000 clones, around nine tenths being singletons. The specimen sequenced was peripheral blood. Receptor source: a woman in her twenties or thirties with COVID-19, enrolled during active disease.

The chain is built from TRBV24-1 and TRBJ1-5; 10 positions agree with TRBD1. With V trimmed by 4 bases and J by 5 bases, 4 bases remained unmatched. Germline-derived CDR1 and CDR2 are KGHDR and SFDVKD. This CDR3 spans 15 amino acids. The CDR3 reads CATSDPGTGDQPQHF. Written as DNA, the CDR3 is TGTGCCACCAGTGACCCCGGGACAGGGGATCAGCCCCAGCATTTT.

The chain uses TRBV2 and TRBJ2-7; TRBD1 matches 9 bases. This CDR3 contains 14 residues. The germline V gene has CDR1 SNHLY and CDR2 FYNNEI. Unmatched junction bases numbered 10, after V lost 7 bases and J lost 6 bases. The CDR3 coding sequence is TGTGCCAGCAAGCTACAGGGGGCATCCGTCGAGCAGTACTTC. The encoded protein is CASKLQGASVEQYF.

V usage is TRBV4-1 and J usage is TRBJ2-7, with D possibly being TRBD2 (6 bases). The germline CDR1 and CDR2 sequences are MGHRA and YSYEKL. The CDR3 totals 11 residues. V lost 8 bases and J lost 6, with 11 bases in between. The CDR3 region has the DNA TGCGCCAGCGGTGGAGGGGTCGAGCAGTACTTC. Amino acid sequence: CASGGGVEQYF.

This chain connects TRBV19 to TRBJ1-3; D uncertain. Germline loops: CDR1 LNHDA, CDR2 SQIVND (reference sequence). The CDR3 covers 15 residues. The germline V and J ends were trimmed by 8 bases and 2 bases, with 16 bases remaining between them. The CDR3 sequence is CASSVTPGTGNTIYF. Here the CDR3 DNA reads TGTGCCAGTTCAGTAACGCCGGGGACTGGAAACACCATATATTTT.

The CDR3 bases are TGTGCCAGCAGTCGGGGGACAGGGTCGTGGCGGCCCCAGCATTTT. Amino acid sequence: CASSRGTGSWRPQHF. The genes are TRBV28 and TRBJ1-5; TRBD1 aligns across 9 bases. With V trimmed by 5 bases and J by 9 bases, 11 bases remained unmatched. In germline, CDR1 is MDHEN, CDR2 SYDVKM. CDR3 length equals 15 residues.

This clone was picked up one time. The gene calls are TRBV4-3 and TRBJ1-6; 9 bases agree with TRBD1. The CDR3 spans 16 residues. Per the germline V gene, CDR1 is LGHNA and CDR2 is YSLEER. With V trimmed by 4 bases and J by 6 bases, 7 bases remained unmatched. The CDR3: CASSRNPGQGNSPLHF. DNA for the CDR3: TGCGCCAGCAGCCGGAATCCGGGACAGGGTAATTCACCCCTCCACTTT.

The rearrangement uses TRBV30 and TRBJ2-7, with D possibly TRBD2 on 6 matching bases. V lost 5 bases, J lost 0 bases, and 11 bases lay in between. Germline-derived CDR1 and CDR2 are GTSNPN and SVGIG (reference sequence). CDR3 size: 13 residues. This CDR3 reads CAWGTESSYEQYF. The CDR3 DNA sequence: TGTGCCTGGGGGACTGAGAGCTCCTACGAGCAGTACTTC.

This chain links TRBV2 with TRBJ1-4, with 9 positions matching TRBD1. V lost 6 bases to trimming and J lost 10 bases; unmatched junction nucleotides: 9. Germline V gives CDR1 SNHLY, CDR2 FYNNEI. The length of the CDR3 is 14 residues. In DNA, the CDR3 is TGTGCCAGCAGCCTCACAGGGGGCTTTGGAAAACTGTTTTTT. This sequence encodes CASSLTGGFGKLFF.

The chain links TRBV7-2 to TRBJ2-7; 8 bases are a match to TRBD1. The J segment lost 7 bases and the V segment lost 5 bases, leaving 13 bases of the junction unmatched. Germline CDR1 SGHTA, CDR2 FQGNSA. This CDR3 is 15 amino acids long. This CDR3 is CASSLGAGTGGEQYF. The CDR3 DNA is TGTGCCAGCAGCCTGGGGGCAGGGACAGGCGGGGAGCAGTACTTC.

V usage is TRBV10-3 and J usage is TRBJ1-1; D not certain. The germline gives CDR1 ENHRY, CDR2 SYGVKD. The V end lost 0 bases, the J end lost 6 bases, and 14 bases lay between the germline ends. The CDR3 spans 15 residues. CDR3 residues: CAISESEGYRSEAFF. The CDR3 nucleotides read TGTGCCATCAGTGAGTCGGAGGGTTATAGGTCTGAAGCTTTCTTT.

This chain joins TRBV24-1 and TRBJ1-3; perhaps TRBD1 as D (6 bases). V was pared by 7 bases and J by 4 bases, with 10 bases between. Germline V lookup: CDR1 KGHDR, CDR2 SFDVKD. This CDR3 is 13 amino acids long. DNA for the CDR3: TGTGCCACCAGAGCGACAGGCGGAAACACCATATATTTT. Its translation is CATRATGGNTIYF.

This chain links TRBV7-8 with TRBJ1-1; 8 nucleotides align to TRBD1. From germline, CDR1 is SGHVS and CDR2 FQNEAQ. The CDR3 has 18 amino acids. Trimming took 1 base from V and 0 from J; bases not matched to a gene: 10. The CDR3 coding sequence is TGTGCCAGCAGCTTAGGCTCCGAGACAGGGGCCCTGAACACTGAAGCTTTCTTT. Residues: CASSLGSETGALNTEAFF. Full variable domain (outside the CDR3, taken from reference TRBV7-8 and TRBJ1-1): GAGVSQSPRYKVAKRGQDVALRCDPISGHVSLFWYQQALGQGPEFLTYFQNEAQLDKSGLPSDRFFAERPEGSVSTLKIQRTQQEDSAVYLCASSLGSETGALNTEAFFGQGTRLTVV.

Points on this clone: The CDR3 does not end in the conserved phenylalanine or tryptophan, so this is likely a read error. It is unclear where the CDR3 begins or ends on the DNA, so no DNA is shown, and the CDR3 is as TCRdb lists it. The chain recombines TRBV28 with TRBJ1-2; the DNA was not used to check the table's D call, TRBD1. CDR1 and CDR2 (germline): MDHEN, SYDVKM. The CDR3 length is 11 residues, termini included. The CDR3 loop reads CASSDRGTTSS.

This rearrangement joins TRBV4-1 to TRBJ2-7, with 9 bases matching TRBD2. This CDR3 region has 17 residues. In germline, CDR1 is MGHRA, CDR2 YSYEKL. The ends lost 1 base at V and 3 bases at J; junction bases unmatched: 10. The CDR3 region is CASSQGNSGRADYEQYF. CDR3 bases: TGCGCCAGCAGCCAAGGGAATAGCGGGAGAGCGGACTACGAGCAGTACTTC.

This CDR3 reads CASRARGSTDTQYF. CDR3 nucleotide sequence: TGTGCCAGCAGGGCTAGGGGAAGCACAGATACGCAGTATTTT. This sequence joins TRBV6-5 and TRBJ2-3; D is perhaps TRBD1 (5 bases). The CDR3 has 14 residues. Trimming took off 6 bases at V and 0 bases at J, with 10 bases between the two ends. Per the germline V gene, CDR1 is MNHEY and CDR2 is SVGAGI.

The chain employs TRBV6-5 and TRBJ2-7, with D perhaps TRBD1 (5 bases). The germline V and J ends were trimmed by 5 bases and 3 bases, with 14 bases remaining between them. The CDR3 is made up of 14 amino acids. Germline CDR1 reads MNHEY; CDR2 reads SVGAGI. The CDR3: CASSLGHNYYEQYF. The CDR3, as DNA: TGTGCCAGCAGTCTTGGACATAACTACTACGAGCAGTACTTC.

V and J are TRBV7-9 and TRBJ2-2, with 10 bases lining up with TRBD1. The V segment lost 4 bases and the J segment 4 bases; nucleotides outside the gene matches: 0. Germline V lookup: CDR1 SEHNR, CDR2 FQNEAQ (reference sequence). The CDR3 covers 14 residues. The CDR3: CASSWTGGTGELFF. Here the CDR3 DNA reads TGTGCCAGCAGCTGGACAGGGGGCACCGGGGAGCTGTTTTTT.

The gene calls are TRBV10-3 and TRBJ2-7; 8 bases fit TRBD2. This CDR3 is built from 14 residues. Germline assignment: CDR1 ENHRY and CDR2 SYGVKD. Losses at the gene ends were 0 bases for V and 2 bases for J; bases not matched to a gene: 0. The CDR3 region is CAISESGLAYEQYF. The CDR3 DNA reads TGTGCCATCAGTGAGTCGGGACTAGCCTACGAGCAGTACTTC.

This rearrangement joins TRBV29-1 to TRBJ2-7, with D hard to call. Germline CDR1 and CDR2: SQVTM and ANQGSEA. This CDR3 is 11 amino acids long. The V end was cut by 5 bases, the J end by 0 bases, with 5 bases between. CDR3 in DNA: TGCAGCGTTTCCTCCTCCTACGAGCAGTACTTC. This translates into CSVSSSYEQYF.

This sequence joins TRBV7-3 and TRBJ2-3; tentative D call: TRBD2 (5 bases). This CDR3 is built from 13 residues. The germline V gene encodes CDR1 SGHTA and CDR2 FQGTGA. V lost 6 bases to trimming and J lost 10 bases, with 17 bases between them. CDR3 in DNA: TGTGCCAGCAGTTGGACTTCCAGCCGGCCGCAGTATTTT. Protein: CASSWTSSRPQYF. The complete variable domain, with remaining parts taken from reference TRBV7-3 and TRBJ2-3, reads GAGVSQTPSNKVTEKGKYVELRCDPISGHTALYWYRQSLGQGPEFLIYFQGTGAADDSGLPNDRFFAVRPEGSVSTLKIQRTERGDSAVYLCASSWTSSRPQYFGPGTRLTVL.

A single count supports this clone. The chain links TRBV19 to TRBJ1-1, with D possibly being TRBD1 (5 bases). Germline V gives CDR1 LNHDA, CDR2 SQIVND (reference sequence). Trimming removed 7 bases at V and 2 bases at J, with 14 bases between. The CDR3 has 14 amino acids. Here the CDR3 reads CASIEDSTNTEAFF. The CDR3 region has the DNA TGTGCCAGTATTGAAGACAGTACAAACACTGAAGCTTTCTTT.

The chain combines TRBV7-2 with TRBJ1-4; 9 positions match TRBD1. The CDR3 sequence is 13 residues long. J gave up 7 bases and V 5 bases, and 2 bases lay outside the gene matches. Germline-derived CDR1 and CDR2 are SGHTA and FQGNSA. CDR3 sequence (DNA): TGTGCCAGCAGCAACAGGGGGCGTGAAAAACTGTTTTTT. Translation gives CASSNRGREKLFF.

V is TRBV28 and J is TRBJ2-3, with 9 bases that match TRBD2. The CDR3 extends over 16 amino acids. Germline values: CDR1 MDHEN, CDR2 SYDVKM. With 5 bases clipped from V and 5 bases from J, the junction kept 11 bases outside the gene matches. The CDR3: CASSPLSGSFGDTQYF. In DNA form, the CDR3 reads TGTGCCAGCAGTCCACTTAGCGGGAGTTTTGGAGATACGCAGTATTTT.

The CDR3 bases are TGTGCCAGCAGCGTACAGGGGGGGAACACTGAAGCTTTCTTT. The encoded protein is CASSVQGGNTEAFF. V gene TRBV7-2 combines with J gene TRBJ1-1, with TRBD1 matching 8 bases. With 5 bases clipped from V and 1 base from J, the junction kept 3 bases outside the gene matches. Germline loops: CDR1 SGHTA, CDR2 FQGNSA. The CDR3 has 14 amino acids.

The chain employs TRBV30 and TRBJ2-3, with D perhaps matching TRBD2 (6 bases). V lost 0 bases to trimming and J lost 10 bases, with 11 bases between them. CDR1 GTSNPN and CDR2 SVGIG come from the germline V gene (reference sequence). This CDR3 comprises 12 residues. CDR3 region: CAWSVRRESQYF. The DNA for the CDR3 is TGTGCCTGGAGTGTACGGCGGGAATCGCAGTATTTT.

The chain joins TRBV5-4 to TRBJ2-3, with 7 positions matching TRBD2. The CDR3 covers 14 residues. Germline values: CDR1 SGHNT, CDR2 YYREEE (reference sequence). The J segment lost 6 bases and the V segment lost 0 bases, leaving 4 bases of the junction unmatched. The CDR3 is CASSLEAGTDTQYF. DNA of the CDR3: TGTGCCAGCAGCTTGGAAGCGGGAACCGATACGCAGTATTTT.

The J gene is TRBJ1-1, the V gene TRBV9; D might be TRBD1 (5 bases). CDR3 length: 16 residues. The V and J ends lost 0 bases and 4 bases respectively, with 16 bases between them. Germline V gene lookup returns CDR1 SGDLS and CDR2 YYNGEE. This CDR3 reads CASSVDRGGVGTEAFF. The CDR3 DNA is TGTGCCAGCAGCGTAGATCGCGGGGGTGTGGGCACTGAAGCTTTCTTT.

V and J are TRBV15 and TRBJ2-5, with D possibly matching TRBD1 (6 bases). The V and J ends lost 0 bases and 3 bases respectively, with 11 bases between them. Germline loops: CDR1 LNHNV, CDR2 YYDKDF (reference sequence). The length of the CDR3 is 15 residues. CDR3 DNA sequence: TGTGCCACCAGCAGAGAGACCTACAGGGAAGAGACCCAGTACTTC. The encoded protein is CATSRETYREETQYF.

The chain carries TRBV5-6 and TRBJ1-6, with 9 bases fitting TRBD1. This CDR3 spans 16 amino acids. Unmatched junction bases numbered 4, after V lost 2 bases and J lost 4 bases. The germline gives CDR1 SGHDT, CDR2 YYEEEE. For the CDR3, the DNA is TGTGCCAGCAGCTTCGCGGGGACAGGGTATAATTCACCCCTCCACTTT. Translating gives CASSFAGTGYNSPLHF.

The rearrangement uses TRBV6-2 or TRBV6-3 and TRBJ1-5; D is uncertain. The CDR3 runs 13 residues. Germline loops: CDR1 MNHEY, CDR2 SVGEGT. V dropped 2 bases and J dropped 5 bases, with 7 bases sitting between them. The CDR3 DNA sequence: TGTGCCAGCAGTTACGACGGGGATCAGCCCCAGCATTTT. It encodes CASSYDGDQPQHF.